This T cell receptor (beta chain) was captured by sequencing in a study of T cell responses to AZD1222 COVID-19 vaccine (dated by TCRdb to the early 2020s). Regarding the research as a whole: AZD1222 recipients given second doses at about 4 weeks or at about 12 weeks were pooled, since spike-specific TCR depth and breadth were not found to differ between the two schedules. TCR sequencing covered 230 or so trial participants: 200 to 220 given two doses of AZD1222 and 26 given two doses of MenACWY control vaccine. Trial participants were enrolled into age subgroups of 18-55, 56-69 and 70-plus years, which contained approximately 150, 30 and 60 TCR-sequenced participants, respectively. What the research found in general, with its limitations: Because no day 14 peak-response samples were available, the repertoires could be characterized only after the peak T cell response. The vaccine-associated CD4 TCRs covered the entire spike protein, and the dominant responses fell in regions 160-218 and 743-854. In the small 56-69-year group, the increase in depth fell short of significance, most likely because of low power. Participants were mostly white British and included more females than males, and it was suggested by the authors that clonal diversity may have been underestimated. Conclusions about previously exposed vaccinees are limited, since just a handful of AZD1222 recipients were seropositive for SARS-CoV-2 at baseline. After two AZD1222 doses, spike-specific TCR breadth and depth were significantly higher than at day 0 and than in MenACWY recipients. Epitopes outside the regions mutated in the B.1.351 and B.1.1.7 variants were reportedly recognized by nearly half of the unique spike-specific TCRs.

As regards this clone: The specificity of this receptor is unknown. No much larger clone is present one base from it, and per-base qualities are unavailable.

The CDR3 regions of human TCRbeta chains were analyzed by immunosequencing. The paper's data handling went like this. TCRs in the repertoires were compared against a reference library of SARS-CoV-2-specific TCRs that had been generated with the MIRA antigen-specificity platform. Breadth was defined as the fraction of unique TCRs that were SARS-CoV-2-associated, and depth was defined as the fraction of total T cells that were SARS-CoV-2-associated. Each spike-specific TCR was assigned to its reactive spike region and to a CD4 or CD8 class using the MIRA data. Log10-transformed breadth and depth values were compared by one-way ANOVA with Sidak's multiple comparisons tests. TCRdb took this table from immuneACCESS and kept in-frame rearrangements with V and J called. Such tables lack part of the clones; where checked against another copy, unresolved V genes explain under half of the gap, and the rest is unexplained. The DNA gave D and trimming, while V, J and clone size come from that table. For this sample there are tens of thousands of clones; about 88% appear just once. The ten largest clones represent approximately 10% of the sample.

The sample's time point label is to be understood as: baseline before first vaccination. Samples from vaccinated people were obtained from the UK trials COV001 and COV002, which included a single-blind randomized controlled phase 2/3 trial of AZD1222 (ChAdOx1 nCoV-19) in healthy adults. For TCRbeta chain sequencing, PBMC samples were collected from trial participants at day 0 and at day 28 after the second dose. The sample here was peripheral blood, taken on day 0 of AZD1222 vaccination. The sequence was obtained from an adult in good health.

The nucleotide sequence is given as TGCGCCAGCAGCCCCCGGGGTGGCCCAGATACGCAGTATTTT. This encodes CASSPRGGPDTQYF. This chain is built from TRBV5-1 and TRBJ2-3; TRBD2 might be the D gene, on 5 matching bases. The CDR3 has 14 amino acids, counting the end cysteine and phenylalanine. Kept here is only the CDR3 DNA, which spans 42 bases and is read in frame from base 1. The trim is 4 bases for V and 4 bases for J, with a gap of 13 bases between the germline ends. The germline V gene yields SGHRS for CDR1 and YFSETQ for CDR2.